In this sample, the clone carrying this T cell receptor beta chain turned up many times. Its antigen is as yet unknown. The sample is drawn from a study of T-cell reconstitution after alpha-beta-depleted transplantation in children. General study findings and limits: T cells produced anew were the main source of T-cell counts and diversity one year after transplant. Recipient T cells and thymic progenitors that survived gave rise to the high TCRbeta diversity observed at day 60 in some patients. Several hundred graft clones that had expanded were reportedly the source of alpha-beta T cells about two months after transplant.

Library preparation (for TCRbeta) was performed with unique molecular identifiers. TCRdb processed the PCR reads anew with MiXCR; each CDR3 protein has one entry. The sample includes tens of thousands of distinct CDR3 sequences, under 8% of them seen just once. Looked up from germline, CDR1 is SEHNR and CDR2 is FQNEAQ (reference sequence). The CDR3 extends over 13 amino acids. V gave up 4 bases and J gave up 6 bases, with 13 bases separating them. The chain is built from TRBV7-9 and TRBJ2-7, with D maybe TRBD2 (5 bases). The sample here was PBMCs, mostly from graft donor cells, taken 180 days after TCRalphabeta/CD19-depleted stem cell transplant. This TCR was recovered from a male patient younger than 18 who had a stem cell transplant for acute myeloid leukemia, so the T cells may come from the graft donor. The CDR3 coding sequence is TGTGCCAGCAGCTCGCCACTAGAGGGCGAGCAGTACTTC. Its translation is CASSSPLEGEQYF. Together with reference TRBV7-9 and TRBJ2-7, the CDR3 gives the full variable domain: DTGVSQNPRHKITKRGQNVTFRCDPISEHNRLYWYRQTLGQGPEFLTYFQNEAQLEKSRLLSDRFSAERPKGSFSTLEIQRTEQGDSAMYLCASSSPLEGEQYFGPGTRLTVT.